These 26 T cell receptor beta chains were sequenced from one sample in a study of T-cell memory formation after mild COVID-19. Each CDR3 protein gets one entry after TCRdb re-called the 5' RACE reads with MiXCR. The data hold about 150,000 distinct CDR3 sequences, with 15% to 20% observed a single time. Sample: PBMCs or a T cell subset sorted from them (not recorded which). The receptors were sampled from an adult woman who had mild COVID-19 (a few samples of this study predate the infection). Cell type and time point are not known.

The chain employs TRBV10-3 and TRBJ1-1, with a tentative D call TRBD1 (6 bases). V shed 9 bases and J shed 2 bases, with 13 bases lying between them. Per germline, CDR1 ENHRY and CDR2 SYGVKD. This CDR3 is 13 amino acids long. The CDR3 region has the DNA TGTGCCATAGGGGGGGCCCTTAACACTGAAGCTTTCTTT. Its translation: CAIGGALNTEAFF.

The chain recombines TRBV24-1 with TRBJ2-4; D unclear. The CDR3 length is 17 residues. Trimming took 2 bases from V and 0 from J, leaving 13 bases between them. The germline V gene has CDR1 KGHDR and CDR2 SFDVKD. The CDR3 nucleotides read TGTGCCACCAGTGATTCCCGGATCCCTCTAGCCAAAAACATTCAGTACTTC. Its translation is CATSDSRIPLAKNIQYF.

The DNA of the CDR3 is TGTGCCACCAGTGATTTGGGGAGGGGAGGCACAGATACGCAGTATTTT. It is translated as CATSDLGRGGTDTQYF. The J gene is TRBJ2-3, the V gene TRBV24-1; 7 bases are shared with TRBD2. The length of the CDR3 is 16 residues. The germline V gene has CDR1 KGHDR and CDR2 SFDVKD. V shed 0 bases and J 1 base; nucleotides not matched to a gene: 3.

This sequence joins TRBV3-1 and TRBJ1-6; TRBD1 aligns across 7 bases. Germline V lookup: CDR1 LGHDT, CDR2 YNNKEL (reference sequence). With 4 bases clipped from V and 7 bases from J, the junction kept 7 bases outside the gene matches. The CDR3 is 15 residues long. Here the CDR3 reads CASSLSRGRNSPLHF. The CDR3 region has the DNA TGTGCCAGCAGCCTGTCGAGGGGGCGAAATTCACCCCTCCACTTT. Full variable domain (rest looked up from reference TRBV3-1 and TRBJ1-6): DTAVSQTPKYLVTQMGNDKSIKCEQNLGHDTMYWYKQDSKKFLKIMFSYNNKELIINETVPNRFSPKSPDKAHLNLHINSLELGDSAVYFCASSLSRGRNSPLHFGNGTRLTVT.

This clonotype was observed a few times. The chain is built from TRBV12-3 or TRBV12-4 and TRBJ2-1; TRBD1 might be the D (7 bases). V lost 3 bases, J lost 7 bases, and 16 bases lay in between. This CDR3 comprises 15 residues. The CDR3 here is CASSFGGRGRNEQFF. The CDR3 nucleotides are TGTGCCAGCAGTTTTGGGGGCAGGGGGAGGAATGAGCAGTTCTTC.

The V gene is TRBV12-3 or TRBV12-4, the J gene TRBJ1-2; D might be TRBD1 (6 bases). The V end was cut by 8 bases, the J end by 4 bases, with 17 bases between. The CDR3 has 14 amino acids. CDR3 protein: CASFGGRGGYGYTF. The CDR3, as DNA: TGTGCCAGCTTTGGGGGCAGGGGAGGCTATGGCTACACCTTC.

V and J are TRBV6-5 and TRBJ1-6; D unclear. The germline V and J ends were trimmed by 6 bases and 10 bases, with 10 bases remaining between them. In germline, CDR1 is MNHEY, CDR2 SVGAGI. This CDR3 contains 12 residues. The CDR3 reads CASRAAESPLHF. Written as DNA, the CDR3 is TGTGCCAGCAGGGCCGCTGAATCACCCCTCCACTTT.

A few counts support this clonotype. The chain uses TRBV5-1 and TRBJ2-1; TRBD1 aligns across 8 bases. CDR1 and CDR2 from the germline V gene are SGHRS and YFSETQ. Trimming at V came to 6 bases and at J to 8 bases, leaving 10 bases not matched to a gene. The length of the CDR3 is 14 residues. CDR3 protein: CASIPQGASDEQFF. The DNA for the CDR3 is TGCGCCAGCATACCCCAGGGGGCAAGCGATGAGCAGTTCTTC.

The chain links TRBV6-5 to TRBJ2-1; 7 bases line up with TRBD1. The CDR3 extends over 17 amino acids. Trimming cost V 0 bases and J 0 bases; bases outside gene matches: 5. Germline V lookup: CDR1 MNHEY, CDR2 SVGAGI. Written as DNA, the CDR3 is TGTGCCAGCAGTTACTCAGGGACAGCCCGCTCCTACAATGAGCAGTTCTTC. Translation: CASSYSGTARSYNEQFF.

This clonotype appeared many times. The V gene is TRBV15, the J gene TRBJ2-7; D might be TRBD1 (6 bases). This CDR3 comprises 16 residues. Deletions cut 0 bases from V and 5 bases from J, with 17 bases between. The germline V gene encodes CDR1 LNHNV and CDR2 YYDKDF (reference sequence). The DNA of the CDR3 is TGTGCCACCAGCAGAGATTTTCAGGGGCCCCGGGACGAGCAGTACTTC. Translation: CATSRDFQGPRDEQYF.

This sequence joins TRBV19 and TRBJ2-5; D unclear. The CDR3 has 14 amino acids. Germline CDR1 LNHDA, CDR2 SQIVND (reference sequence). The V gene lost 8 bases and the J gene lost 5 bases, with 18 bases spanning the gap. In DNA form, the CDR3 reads TGTGCCAGTGACGGCGGAGAAGGAAGGGAGACCCAGTACTTC. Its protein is CASDGGEGRETQYF.

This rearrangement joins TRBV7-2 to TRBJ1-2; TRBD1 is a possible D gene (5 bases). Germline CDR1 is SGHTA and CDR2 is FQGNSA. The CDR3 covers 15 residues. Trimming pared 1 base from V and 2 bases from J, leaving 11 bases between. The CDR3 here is CASSLVQGWNYGYTF. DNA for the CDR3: TGTGCCAGCAGCTTAGTCCAGGGTTGGAACTATGGCTACACCTTC.

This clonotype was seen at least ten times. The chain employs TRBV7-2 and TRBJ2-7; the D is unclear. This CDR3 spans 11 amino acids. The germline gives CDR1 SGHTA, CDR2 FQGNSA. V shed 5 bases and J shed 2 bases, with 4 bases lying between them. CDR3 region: CASSKTYEQYF. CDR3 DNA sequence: TGTGCCAGCAGCAAAACCTACGAGCAGTACTTC.

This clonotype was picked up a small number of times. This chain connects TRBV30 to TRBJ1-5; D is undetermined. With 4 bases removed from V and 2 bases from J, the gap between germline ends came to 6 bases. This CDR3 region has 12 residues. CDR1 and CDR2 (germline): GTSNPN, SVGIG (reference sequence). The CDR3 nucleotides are TGTGCCTGGACCCAGGGCAATCAGCCCCAGCATTTT. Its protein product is CAWTQGNQPQHF.

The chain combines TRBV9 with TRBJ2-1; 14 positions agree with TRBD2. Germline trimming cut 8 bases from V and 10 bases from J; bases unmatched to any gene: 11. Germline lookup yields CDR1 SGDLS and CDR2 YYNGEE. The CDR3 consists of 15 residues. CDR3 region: CASSTGTSGRGEQFF. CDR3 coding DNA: TGTGCCAGTTCAACCGGGACTAGCGGGAGAGGGGAGCAGTTCTTC.

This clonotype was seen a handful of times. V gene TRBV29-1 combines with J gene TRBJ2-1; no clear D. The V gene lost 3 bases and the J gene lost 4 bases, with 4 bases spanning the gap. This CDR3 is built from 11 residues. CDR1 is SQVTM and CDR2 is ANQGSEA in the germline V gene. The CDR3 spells CSVDRYNEQFF. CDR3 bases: TGCAGCGTTGACAGGTACAATGAGCAGTTCTTC.

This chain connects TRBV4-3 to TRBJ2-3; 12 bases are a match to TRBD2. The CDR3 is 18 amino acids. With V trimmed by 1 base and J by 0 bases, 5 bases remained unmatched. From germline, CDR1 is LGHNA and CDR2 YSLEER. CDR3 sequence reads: CASSQGLAGASSTDTQYF. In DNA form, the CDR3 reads TGCGCCAGCAGCCAAGGACTAGCGGGAGCGTCTAGCACAGATACGCAGTATTTT.

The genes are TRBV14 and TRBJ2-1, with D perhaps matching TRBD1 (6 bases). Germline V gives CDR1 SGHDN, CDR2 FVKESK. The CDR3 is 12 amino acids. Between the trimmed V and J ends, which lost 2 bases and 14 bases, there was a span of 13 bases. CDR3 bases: TGTGCCAGCAGCCAAATTGGGACACGGGAGTTCTTC. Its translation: CASSQIGTREFF. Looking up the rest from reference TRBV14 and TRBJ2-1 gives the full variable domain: EAGVTQFPSHSVIEKGQTVTLRCDPISGHDNLYWYRRVMGKEIKFLLHFVKESKQDESGMPNNRFLAERTGGTYSTLKVQPAELEDSGVYFCASSQIGTREFFGPGTRLTVL.

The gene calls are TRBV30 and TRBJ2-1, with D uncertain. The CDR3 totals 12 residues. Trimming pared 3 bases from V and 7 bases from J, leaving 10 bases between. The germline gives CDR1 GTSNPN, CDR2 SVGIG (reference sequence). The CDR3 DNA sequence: TGTGCCTGGAGACGTGGTTGGAATGAGCAGTTCTTC. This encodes CAWRRGWNEQFF.

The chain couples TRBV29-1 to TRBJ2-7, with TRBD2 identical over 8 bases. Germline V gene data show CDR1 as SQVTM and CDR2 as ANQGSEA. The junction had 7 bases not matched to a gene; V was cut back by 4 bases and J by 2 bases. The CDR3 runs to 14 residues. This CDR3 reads CSVVYSGATYEQYF. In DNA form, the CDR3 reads TGCAGCGTTGTTTATAGCGGGGCAACCTACGAGCAGTACTTC.

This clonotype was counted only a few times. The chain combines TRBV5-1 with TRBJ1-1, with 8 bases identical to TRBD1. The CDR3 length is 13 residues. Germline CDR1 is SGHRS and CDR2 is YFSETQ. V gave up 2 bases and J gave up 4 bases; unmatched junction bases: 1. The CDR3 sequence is CASSFTGGTEAFF. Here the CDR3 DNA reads TGCGCCAGCAGCTTTACAGGGGGCACTGAAGCTTTCTTT.

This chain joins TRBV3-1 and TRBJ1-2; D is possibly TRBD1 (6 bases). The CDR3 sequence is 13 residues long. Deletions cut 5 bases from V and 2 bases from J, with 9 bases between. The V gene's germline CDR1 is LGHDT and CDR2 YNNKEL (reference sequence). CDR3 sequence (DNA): TGTGCCAGCAGCGTGGGGACAAACTATGGCTACACCTTC. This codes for CASSVGTNYGYTF.

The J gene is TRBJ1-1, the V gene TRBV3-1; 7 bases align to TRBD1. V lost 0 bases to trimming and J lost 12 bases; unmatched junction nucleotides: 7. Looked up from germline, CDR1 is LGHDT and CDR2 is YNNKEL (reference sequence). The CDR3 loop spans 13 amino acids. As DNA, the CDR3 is TGTGCCAGCAGCCAAGATTCAGGGGACAGCACTTTCTTT. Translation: CASSQDSGDSTFF.

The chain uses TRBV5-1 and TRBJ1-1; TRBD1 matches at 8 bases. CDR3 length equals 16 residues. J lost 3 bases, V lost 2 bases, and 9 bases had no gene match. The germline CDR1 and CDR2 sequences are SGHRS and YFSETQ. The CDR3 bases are TGCGCCAGCAGCTTCAGGCGACAGGGGAGAGACACTGAAGCTTTCTTT. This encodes CASSFRRQGRDTEAFF. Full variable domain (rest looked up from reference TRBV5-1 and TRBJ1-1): KAGVTQTPRYLIKTRGQQVTLSCSPISGHRSVSWYQQTPGQGLQFLFEYFSETQRNKGNFPGRFSGRQFSNSRSEMNVSTLELGDSALYLCASSFRRQGRDTEAFFGQGTRLTVV.

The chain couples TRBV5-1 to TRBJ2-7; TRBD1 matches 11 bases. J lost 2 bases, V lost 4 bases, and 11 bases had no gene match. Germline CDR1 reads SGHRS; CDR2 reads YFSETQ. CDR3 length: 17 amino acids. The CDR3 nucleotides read TGCGCCAGCAGCGTTGAGAGAGGACAGGGGGCCCCCTACGAGCAGTACTTC. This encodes CASSVERGQGAPYEQYF.

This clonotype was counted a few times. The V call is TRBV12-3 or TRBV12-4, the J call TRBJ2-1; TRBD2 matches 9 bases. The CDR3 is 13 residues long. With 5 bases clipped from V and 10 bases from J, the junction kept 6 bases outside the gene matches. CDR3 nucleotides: TGTGCCAGCAGTATCATTAGCGGGAGAGAGCAGTTCTTC. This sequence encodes CASSIISGREQFF.